The 20 T cell receptor beta chains below all came from one sample that was sequenced in a study of graft-versus-host responses after intestinal transplantation. Sequenced by immunoSEQ multiplex PCR; TCRdb stores in-frame clones only, minus some. This sample has about 69,000 clones, with approximately 92% found just once. Sequenced here: bone marrow, sampled approximately 700 days after intestinal transplantation. These receptors were taken from a human patient who received an intestinal transplant, so some T cells may come from the graft donor.

The chain has TRBV19 and TRBJ2-2; 8 nucleotides line up with TRBD2. The ends lost 6 bases at V and 3 bases at J; junction bases unmatched: 12. Germline CDR1 and CDR2: LNHDA and SQIVND (reference sequence). The CDR3 is made up of 17 amino acids. The CDR3: CASRTRWRGEYTGELFF. For the CDR3, the DNA is TGTGCCAGTAGGACCCGCTGGCGGGGGGAGTACACCGGGGAGCTGTTTTTT.

This sequence joins TRBV27 and TRBJ2-7; 7 bases agree with TRBD2. V shed 3 bases and J 4 bases; nucleotides not matched to a gene: 12. Germline CDR1 MNHEY, CDR2 SMNVEV (reference sequence). The CDR3 extends over 16 amino acids. In DNA, the CDR3 is TGTGCCAGCAGTTTTGCCGTTCCGTCGGGAGGATACGAGCAGTACTTC. It is translated as CASSFAVPSGGYEQYF.

This clone has a single count. V gene TRBV7-2 combines with J gene TRBJ1-2; no firm D call. V lost 11 bases, J lost 4 bases, and 23 bases lay in between. Germline lookup yields CDR1 SGHTA and CDR2 FQGNSA. This CDR3 is 15 amino acids long. As DNA, the CDR3 is TGTGCCTGCCGGGCCCGGCTATTTGGTGGCTATGGCTACACCTTC. It encodes CACRARLFGGYGYTF. The full variable domain, with the rest looked up from reference TRBV7-2 and TRBJ1-2, is GAGVSQSPSNKVTEKGKDVELRCDPISGHTALYWYRQSLGQGLEFLIYFQGNSAPDKSGLPSDRFSAERTGGSVSTLTIQRTQQEDSAVYLCACRARLFGGYGYTFGSGTRLTVV.

This clone was counted a few times. The chain is built from TRBV2 and TRBJ1-1; TRBD1 agrees at 7 bases. The germline V gene encodes CDR1 SNHLY and CDR2 FYNNEI. This CDR3 has 14 amino acids. With 6 bases clipped from V and 4 bases from J, the junction kept 8 bases outside the gene matches. As DNA, the CDR3 is TGTGCCAGCAGCGGAGGGGGCTTGGGCACTGAAGCTTTCTTT. Translated: CASSGGGLGTEAFF.

V usage is TRBV4-2 and J usage is TRBJ2-3; 9 positions agree with TRBD2. The CDR3 is made up of 16 amino acids. Germline CDR1 and CDR2: LGHNA and YNFKEQ. V trimming: 0 bases; J trimming: 0 bases; junction bases outside the gene matches: 1. The CDR3 DNA follows: TGTGCCAGCAGCCAAGATCTAGCGGGAAGCACAGATACGCAGTATTTT. Translation: CASSQDLAGSTDTQYF.

This clone was seen once. The chain carries TRBV5-1 and TRBJ2-7; a possible D gene is TRBD2 (5 bases). The germline V gene encodes CDR1 SGHRS and CDR2 YFSETQ. This CDR3 contains 16 residues. Deletions cut 4 bases from V and 3 bases from J, with 20 bases between. The CDR3: CASSQPSRVEDYEQYF. The DNA for the CDR3 is TGCGCCAGCAGCCAACCTTCGAGGGTGGAGGACTACGAGCAGTACTTC.

The genes are TRBV12-5 and TRBJ1-3, with a tentative D call TRBD1 (6 bases). Germline assignment: CDR1 LGHNT and CDR2 FRNRAP. The CDR3 consists of 15 residues. V was trimmed by 1 base and J by 4 bases, leaving 11 bases between them. CDR3 amino acids: CASGLGGTPGNTIYF. For the CDR3, the DNA is TGTGCTAGTGGTTTGGGAGGGACACCCGGAAACACCATATATTTT.

By share of the sample, this clone is medium-sized. The chain recombines TRBV21-1 with TRBJ1-6. TRBV21-1 is a pseudogene segment. The CDR3 sequence is 14 residues long. In DNA, the CDR3 is TGTGCCAGCAGCAAAGAGATGGATAATTCACCCCTCCACTTT. This encodes CASSKEMDNSPLHF.

V is TRBV6-5 and J is TRBJ2-1, with D perhaps TRBD2 (5 bases). Germline V lookup: CDR1 MNHEY, CDR2 SVGAGI. This CDR3 spans 11 amino acids. Trimming cost V 7 bases and J 7 bases, with 8 bases left between them. CDR3 coding DNA: TGTGCCAGCAATGAGGGAAATGAGCAGTTCTTC. Protein sequence: CASNEGNEQFF.

J is TRBJ2-3 and V is TRBV5-4, with TRBD2 identical over 8 bases. V lost 4 bases, J lost 2 bases, and 9 bases stayed unmatched. CDR3 length: 16 amino acids. CDR1 is SGHNT and CDR2 is YYREEE in the germline V gene (reference sequence). The chain's CDR3 is CASSDLTSGYTDTQYF. The CDR3 DNA follows: TGTGCCAGCAGCGACCTTACTAGCGGATACACAGATACGCAGTATTTT.

This chain joins TRBV6-5 and TRBJ1-1; D uncertain. V shed 7 bases and J shed 6 bases, with 18 bases lying between them. Germline assignment: CDR1 MNHEY and CDR2 SVGAGI. The CDR3 has 14 residues. The CDR3 bases are TGTGCCAGCATTCCTCCGCCCCCAGGCCCTGAAGCTTTCTTT. Protein sequence: CASIPPPPGPEAFF.

The rearrangement joins TRBV6-5 to TRBJ2-3, with 12 bases that match TRBD2. Germline V gives CDR1 MNHEY, CDR2 SVGAGI. With 5 bases clipped from V and 3 bases from J, the junction kept 3 bases outside the gene matches. CDR3 length: 15 residues. The CDR3 region is CASSGLAGLTDTQYF. CDR3 coding DNA: TGTGCCAGCAGTGGACTAGCGGGGCTTACAGATACGCAGTATTTT.

With respect to this clone: One junction end does not reproduce the germline sequence, and a read error may be involved. This sequence joins TRBV7-9 and TRBJ2-7, with D maybe TRBD2 (5 bases). The CDR3 is 14 residues long. Germline CDR1 SEHNR, CDR2 FQNEAQ (reference sequence). The CDR3 protein is CASSLMASSHEQYF. The DNA for the CDR3 is TGTGCCAGCAGCTTAATGGCTAGCTCCCACGAGCAGTACTTC.

The J gene is TRBJ2-5, the V gene TRBV4-2; 9 bases agree with TRBD2. The CDR3 consists of 18 residues. Germline lookup yields CDR1 LGHNA and CDR2 YNFKEQ. With V trimmed by 0 bases and J by 5 bases, 13 bases remained unmatched. This CDR3 is CASSQDPTYSGSAETQYF. CDR3 in DNA: TGTGCCAGCAGCCAAGACCCCACCTATAGCGGGAGCGCGGAGACCCAGTACTTC.

The rearrangement uses TRBV30 and TRBJ2-5; D is possibly TRBD1 or TRBD2 (5 bases each). This CDR3 is built from 16 residues. Germline V gene lookup returns CDR1 GTSNPN and CDR2 SVGIG (reference sequence). V dropped 1 base and J dropped 0 bases, with 15 bases sitting between them. CDR3 loop: CAWSEGVARYQETQYF. In nucleotides, the CDR3 is TGTGCCTGGAGTGAAGGGGTAGCGAGGTACCAAGAGACCCAGTACTTC.

V gene TRBV4-2 combines with J gene TRBJ1-4; D is perhaps TRBD1 (5 bases). The V end lost 1 base, the J end lost 6 bases, and 12 bases lay between the germline ends. Germline V gene sequence: CDR1 LGHNA, CDR2 YNFKEQ. The CDR3 is 15 residues long. In DNA, the CDR3 is TGTGCCAGCAGCCAAGGCGCGGGGCGGGATGAAAAACTGTTTTTT. Its translation: CASSQGAGRDEKLFF.

V is TRBV6-5 and J is TRBJ1-2; D gene ambiguous. Per germline, CDR1 MNHEY and CDR2 SVGAGI. V was cut by 0 bases and J by 0 bases, with 8 bases left in between. This CDR3 region has 15 residues. In DNA, the CDR3 is TGTGCCAGCAGTTACTCGGACGGTCCTAACTATGGCTACACCTTC. Protein: CASSYSDGPNYGYTF.

The V and J genes are TRBV7-6 and TRBJ2-1, with 15 bases identical to TRBD2. Per germline, CDR1 SGHVS and CDR2 FNYEAQ. The CDR3 has 20 amino acids. Losses at the gene ends were 1 base for V and 8 bases for J; bases not matched to a gene: 15. This CDR3 reads CASSLDRWVSGLAGGDEQFF. DNA for the CDR3: TGTGCCAGCAGCTTAGACCGGTGGGTGTCGGGACTAGCGGGGGGAGATGAGCAGTTCTTC.

The J gene is TRBJ1-5, the V gene TRBV27, with 9 bases lining up with TRBD1. Unmatched junction bases numbered 7, after V lost 5 bases and J lost 2 bases. Germline lookup yields CDR1 MNHEY and CDR2 SMNVEV (reference sequence). CDR3 length: 16 residues. The CDR3 region has the DNA TGTGCCAGCAGTCCGGACAGGGGATACGGCAATCAGCCCCAGCATTTT. Amino acid sequence: CASSPDRGYGNQPQHF.

The chain carries TRBV28 and TRBJ2-6; D is uncertain. Trimming pared 2 bases from V and 4 bases from J, leaving 12 bases between. CDR3 length: 16 amino acids. The V gene's germline CDR1 is MDHEN and CDR2 SYDVKM. For the CDR3, the DNA is TGTGCCAGCAGTTTAACCGTACCCGCCGGGGCCAACGTCCTGACTTTC. Its translation: CASSLTVPAGANVLTF. Full variable domain (remainder filled in from reference TRBV28 and TRBJ2-6): DVKVTQSSRYLVKRTGEKVFLECVQDMDHENMFWYRQDPGLGLRLIYFSYDVKMKEKGDIPEGYSVSREKKERFSLILESASTNQTSMYLCASSLTVPAGANVLTFGAGSRLTVL.